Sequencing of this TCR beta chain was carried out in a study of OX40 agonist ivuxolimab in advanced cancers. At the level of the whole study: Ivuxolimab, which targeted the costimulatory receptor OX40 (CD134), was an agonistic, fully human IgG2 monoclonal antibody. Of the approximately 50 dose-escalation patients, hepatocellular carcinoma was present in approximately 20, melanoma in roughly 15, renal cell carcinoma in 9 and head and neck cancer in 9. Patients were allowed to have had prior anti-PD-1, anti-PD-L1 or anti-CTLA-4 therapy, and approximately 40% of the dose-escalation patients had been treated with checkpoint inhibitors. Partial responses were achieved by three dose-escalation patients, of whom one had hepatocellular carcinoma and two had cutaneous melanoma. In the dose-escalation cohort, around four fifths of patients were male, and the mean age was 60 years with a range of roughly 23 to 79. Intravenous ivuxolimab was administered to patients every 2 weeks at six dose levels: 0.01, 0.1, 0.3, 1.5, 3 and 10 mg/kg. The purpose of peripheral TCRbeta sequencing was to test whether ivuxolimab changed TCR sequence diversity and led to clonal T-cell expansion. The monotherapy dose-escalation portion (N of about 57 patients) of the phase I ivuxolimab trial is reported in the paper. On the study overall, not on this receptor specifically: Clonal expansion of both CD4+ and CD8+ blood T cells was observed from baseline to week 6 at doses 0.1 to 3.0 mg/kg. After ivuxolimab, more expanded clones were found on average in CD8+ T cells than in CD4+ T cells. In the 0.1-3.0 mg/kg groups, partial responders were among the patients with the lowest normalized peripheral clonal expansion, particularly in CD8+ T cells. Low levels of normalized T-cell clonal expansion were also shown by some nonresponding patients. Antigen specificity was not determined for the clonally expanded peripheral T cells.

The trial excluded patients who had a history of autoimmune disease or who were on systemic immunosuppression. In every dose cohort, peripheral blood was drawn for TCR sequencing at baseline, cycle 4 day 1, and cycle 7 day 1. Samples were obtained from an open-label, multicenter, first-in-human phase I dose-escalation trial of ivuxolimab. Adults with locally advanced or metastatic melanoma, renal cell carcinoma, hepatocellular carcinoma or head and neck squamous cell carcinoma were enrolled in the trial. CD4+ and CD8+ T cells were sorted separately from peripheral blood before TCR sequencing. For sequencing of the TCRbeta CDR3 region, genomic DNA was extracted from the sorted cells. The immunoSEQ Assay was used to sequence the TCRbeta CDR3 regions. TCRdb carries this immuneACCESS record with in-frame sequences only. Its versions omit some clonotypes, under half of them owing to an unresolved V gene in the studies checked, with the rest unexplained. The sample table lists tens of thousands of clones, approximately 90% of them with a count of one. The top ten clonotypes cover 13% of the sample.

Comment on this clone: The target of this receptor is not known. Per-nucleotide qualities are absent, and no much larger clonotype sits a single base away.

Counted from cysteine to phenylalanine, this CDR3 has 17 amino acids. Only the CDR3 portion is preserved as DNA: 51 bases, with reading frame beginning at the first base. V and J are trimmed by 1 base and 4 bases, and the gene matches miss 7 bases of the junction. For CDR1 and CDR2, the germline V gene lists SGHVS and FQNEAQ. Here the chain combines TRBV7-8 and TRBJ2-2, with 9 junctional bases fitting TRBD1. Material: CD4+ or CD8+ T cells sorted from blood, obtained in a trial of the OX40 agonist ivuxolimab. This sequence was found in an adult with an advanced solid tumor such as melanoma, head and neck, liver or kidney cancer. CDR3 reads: CASSLVGGQGGTGELFF. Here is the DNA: TGTGCCAGCAGCTTAGTGGGGGGACAGGGAGGCACCGGGGAGCTGTTTTTT.